The following is a T cell receptor (beta chain) sequence with its context. The data originate from a study of blood T cells in healthy people across ages. Combining a sample-barcoded 5' primer with a J-beta primer mix, a second PCR ran for roughly 7 to 12 cycles. Researchers report that each sample yielded at least 2.5 million CDR3-containing paired-end reads. TCRdb ran MiXCR on the 5' RACE reads and lists one entry per CDR3 protein. This table holds over a million distinct CDR3 sequences, 40% to 55% found once. This CDR3 contains 14 residues. Germline V gene data show CDR1 as SQVTM and CDR2 as ANQGSEA.

The J gene is TRBJ2-4, the V gene TRBV29-1; 10 bases fit TRBD2. The J call may be in error: the DNA end matches TRBJ2-7 better. Material: blood. This TCR was sampled from a woman aged 55 to 70 in good health. The CDR3 spells CSVDAPGTSDEQYF. Written as DNA, the CDR3 is TGCAGCGTTGACGCCCCCGGGACTAGCGACGAGCAGTACTTC.